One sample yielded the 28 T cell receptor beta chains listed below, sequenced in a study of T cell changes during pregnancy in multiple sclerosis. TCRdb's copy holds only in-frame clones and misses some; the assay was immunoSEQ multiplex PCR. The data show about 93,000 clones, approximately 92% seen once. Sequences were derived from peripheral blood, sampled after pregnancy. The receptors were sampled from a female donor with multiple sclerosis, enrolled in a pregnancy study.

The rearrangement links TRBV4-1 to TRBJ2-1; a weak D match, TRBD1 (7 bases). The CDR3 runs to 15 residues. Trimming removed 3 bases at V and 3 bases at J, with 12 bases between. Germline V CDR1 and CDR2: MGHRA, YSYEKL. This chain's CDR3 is CASSQGGQSYNEQFF. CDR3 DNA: TGCGCCAGCAGCCAGGGGGGACAGAGCTACAATGAGCAGTTCTTC.

The CDR3 protein is CAWSVGTVNTGELFF. The DNA of the CDR3 is TGTGCCTGGAGTGTAGGGACTGTAAACACCGGGGAGCTGTTTTTT. This chain connects TRBV30 to TRBJ2-2; tentative D call: TRBD2 (6 bases). V was trimmed by 0 bases and J by 2 bases, leaving 10 bases between them. Germline V gene lookup returns CDR1 GTSNPN and CDR2 SVGIG (reference sequence). This CDR3 has 15 residues.

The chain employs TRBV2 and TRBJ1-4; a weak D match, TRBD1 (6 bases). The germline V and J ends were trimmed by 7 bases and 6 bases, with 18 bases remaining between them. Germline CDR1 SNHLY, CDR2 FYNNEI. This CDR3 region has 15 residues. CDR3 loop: CASKRGDTNYEKLFF. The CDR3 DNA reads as TGTGCCAGCAAAAGAGGGGACACGAATTATGAAAAACTGTTTTTT.

The CDR3 DNA reads as TGCAGCGTAGGCGTTCGTGGACAGGGGGCGGAAAGGCAGTACTTC. This sequence encodes CSVGVRGQGAERQYF. V is TRBV29-1 and J is TRBJ2-7; 11 bases are a match to TRBD1. J was trimmed by 9 bases and V by 6 bases; bases with no gene match: 16. This CDR3 contains 15 residues. Germline V gene sequence: CDR1 SQVTM, CDR2 ANQGSEA.

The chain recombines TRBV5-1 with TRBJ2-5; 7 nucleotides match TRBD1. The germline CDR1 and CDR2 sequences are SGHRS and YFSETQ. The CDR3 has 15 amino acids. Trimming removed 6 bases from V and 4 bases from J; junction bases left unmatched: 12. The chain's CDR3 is CASTPTDRERETQYF. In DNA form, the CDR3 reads TGCGCCAGCACCCCCACTGACAGGGAAAGAGAGACCCAGTACTTC.

In nucleotides, the CDR3 is TGCGCCAGCAGTGAGCAAACAGGAAATGAGCAGTTCTTC. Protein: CASSEQTGNEQFF. The chain carries TRBV10-1 and TRBJ2-1; the D gene is possibly TRBD1 (5 bases). The V gene lost 2 bases and the J gene lost 7 bases, with 9 bases spanning the gap. The CDR3 runs 13 residues. CDR1 WNHNN and CDR2 SYGVQD come from the germline V gene (reference sequence).

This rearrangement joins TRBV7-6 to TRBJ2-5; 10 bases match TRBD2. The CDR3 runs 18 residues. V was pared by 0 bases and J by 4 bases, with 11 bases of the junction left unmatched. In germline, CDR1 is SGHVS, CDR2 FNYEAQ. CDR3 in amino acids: CASSLALISGGPRETQYF. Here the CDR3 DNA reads TGTGCCAGCAGCTTAGCGCTTATTAGCGGGGGGCCCCGAGAGACCCAGTACTTC. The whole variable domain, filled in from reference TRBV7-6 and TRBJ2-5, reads GAGVSQSPRYKVTKRGQDVALRCDPISGHVSLYWYRQALGQGPEFLTYFNYEAQQDKSGLPNDRFSAERPEGSISTLTIQRTEQRDSAMYRCASSLALISGGPRETQYFGPGTRLLVL.

CDR3 in amino acids: CASATQSRDGYTF. The DNA for the CDR3 is TGTGCTAGTGCTACACAATCCCGGGATGGCTACACCTTC. The chain carries TRBV12-5 and TRBJ1-2; no reliable D call. The length of the CDR3 is 13 residues. Germline CDR1 is LGHNT and CDR2 is FRNRAP. V lost 7 bases, J lost 6 bases, and 15 bases lay in between.

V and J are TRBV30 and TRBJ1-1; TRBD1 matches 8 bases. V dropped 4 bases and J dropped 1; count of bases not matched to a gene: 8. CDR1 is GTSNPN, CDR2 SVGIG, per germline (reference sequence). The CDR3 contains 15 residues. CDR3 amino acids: CAWTWGTGPNTEAFF. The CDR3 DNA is TGTGCCTGGACCTGGGGGACAGGACCGAACACTGAAGCTTTCTTT. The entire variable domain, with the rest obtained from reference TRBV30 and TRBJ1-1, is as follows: SQTIHQWPATLVQPVGSPLSLECTVEGTSNPNLYWYRQAAGRGLQLLFYSVGIGQISSEVPQNLSASRPQDRQFILSSKKLLLSDSGFYLCAWTWGTGPNTEAFFGQGTRLTVV.

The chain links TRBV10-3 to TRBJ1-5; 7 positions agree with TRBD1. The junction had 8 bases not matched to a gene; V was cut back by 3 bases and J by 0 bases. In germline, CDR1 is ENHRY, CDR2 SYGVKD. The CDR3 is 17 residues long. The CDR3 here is CAISEPTGLYSNQPQHF. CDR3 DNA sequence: TGTGCCATCAGTGAACCGACAGGGCTCTATAGCAATCAGCCCCAGCATTTT.

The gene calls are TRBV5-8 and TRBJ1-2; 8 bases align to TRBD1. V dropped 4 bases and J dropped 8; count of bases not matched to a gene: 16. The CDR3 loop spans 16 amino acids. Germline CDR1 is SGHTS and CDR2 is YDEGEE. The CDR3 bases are TGTGCCAGCAGCCTTCTGCCGGGACAGGCTTATGTGGGCTACACCTTC. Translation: CASSLLPGQAYVGYTF.

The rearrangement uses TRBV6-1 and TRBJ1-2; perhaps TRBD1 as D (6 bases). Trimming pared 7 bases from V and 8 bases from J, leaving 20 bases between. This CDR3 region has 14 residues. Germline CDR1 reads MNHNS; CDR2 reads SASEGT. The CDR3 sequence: CASKPYTGQRGYTF. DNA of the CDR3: TGTGCCAGCAAGCCATATACAGGGCAGAGGGGCTACACCTTC.

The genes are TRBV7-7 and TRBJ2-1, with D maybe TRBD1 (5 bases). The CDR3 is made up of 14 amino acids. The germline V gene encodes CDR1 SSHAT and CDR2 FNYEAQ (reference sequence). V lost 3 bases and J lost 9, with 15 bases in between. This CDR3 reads CASSFGPTQGEQFF. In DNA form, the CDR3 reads TGTGCCAGCAGCTTTGGACCCACGCAGGGTGAGCAGTTCTTC. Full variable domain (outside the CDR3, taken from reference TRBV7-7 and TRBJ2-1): GAGVSQSPRYKVTKRGQDVTLRCDPISSHATLYWYQQALGQGPEFLTYFNYEAQPDKSGLPSDRFSAERPEGSISTLTIQRTEQRDSAMYRCASSFGPTQGEQFFGPGTRLTVL.

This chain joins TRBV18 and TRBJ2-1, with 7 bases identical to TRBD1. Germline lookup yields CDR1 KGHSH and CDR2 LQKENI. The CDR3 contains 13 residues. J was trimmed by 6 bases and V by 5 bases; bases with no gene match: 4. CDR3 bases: TGTGCCAGCTCATTGGGGACAGTCAATGAGCAGTTCTTC. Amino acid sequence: CASSLGTVNEQFF.

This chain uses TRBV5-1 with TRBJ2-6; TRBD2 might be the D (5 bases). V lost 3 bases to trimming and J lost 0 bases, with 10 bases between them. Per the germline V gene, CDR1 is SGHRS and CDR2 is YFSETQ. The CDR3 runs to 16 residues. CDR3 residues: CASSSPRGSGANVLTF. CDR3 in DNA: TGCGCCAGCAGCTCGCCCCGGGGCTCTGGGGCCAACGTCCTGACTTTC.

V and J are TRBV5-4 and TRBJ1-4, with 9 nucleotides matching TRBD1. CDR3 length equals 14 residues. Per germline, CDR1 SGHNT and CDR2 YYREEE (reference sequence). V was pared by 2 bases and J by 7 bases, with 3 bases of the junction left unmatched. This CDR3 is CASSLQGATEKLFF. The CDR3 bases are TGTGCCAGCAGCTTACAGGGGGCGACTGAAAAACTGTTTTTT.

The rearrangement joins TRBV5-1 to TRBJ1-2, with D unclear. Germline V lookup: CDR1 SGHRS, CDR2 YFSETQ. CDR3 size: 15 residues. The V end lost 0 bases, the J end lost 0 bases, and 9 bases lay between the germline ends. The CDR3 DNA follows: TGCGCCAGCAGCTTGGAATCGGGATCTAACTATGGCTACACCTTC. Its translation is CASSLESGSNYGYTF.

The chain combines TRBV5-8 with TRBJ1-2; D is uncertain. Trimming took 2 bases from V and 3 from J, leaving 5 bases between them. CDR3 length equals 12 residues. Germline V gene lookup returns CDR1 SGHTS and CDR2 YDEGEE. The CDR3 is CASSLTHYGYTF. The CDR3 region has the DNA TGTGCCAGCAGCTTAACACACTATGGCTACACCTTC.

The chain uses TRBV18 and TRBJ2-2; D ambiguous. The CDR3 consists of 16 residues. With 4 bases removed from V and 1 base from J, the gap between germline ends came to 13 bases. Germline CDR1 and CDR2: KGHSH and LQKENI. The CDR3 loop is CASSQSRLENTGELFF. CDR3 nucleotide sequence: TGTGCCAGCTCACAGTCCCGCCTAGAGAACACCGGGGAGCTGTTTTTT.

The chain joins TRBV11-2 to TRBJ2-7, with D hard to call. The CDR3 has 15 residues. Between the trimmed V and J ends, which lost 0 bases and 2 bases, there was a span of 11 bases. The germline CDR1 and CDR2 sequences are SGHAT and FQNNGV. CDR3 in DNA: TGTGCCAGCAGCTTAGATTCTGGCAGGCCCTACGAGCAGTACTTC. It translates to CASSLDSGRPYEQYF.

The CDR3 spells CASSDIGHTYEQYF. CDR3 in DNA: TGTGCCAGCAGTGACATAGGACACACCTACGAGCAGTACTTC. V and J are TRBV6-1 and TRBJ2-7, with a possible D match to TRBD1 (5 bases). Germline-derived CDR1 and CDR2 are MNHNS and SASEGT. The germline V and J ends were trimmed by 3 bases and 2 bases, with 11 bases remaining between them. The CDR3 is 14 amino acids.

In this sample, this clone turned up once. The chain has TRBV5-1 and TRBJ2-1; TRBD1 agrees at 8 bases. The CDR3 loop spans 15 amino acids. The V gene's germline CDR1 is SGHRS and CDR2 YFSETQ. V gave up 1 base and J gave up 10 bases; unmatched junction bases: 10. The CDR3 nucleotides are TGCGCCAGCAGCTTGCGGGCCCAGACAGGGGACGAGCAGTTCTTC. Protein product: CASSLRAQTGDEQFF.

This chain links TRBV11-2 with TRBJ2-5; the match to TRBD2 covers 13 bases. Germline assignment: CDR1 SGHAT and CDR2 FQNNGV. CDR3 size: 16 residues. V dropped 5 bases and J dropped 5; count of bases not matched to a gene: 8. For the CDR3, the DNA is TGTGCCAGCAGCACCCAACTAGCGGGGGGGCCGGAGACCCAGTACTTC. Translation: CASSTQLAGGPETQYF.

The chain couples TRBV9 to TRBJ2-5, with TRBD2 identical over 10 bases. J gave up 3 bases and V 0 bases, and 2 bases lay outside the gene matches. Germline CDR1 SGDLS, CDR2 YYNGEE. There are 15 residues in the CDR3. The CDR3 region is CASSVGLAGEETQYF. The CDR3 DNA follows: TGTGCCAGCAGCGTAGGCCTAGCGGGAGAAGAGACCCAGTACTTC.

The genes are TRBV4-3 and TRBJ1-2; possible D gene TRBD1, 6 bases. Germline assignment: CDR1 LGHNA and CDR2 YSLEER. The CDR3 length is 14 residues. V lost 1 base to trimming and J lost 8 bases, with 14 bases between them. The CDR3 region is CASSQVNRAKGYTF. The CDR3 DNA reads TGCGCCAGCAGCCAAGTCAACAGGGCAAAAGGCTACACCTTC.

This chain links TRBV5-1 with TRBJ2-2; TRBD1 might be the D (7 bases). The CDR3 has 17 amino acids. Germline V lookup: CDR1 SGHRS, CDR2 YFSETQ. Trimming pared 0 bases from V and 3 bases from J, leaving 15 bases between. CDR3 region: CASSLGQGGWHTGELFF. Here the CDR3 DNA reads TGCGCCAGCAGCTTGGGACAGGGAGGTTGGCACACCGGGGAGCTGTTTTTT.

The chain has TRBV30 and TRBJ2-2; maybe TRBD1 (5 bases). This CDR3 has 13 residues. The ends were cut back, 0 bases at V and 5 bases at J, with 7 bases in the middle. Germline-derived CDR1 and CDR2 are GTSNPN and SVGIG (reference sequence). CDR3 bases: TGTGCCTGGAGTGTCCAGGGTACCGGGGAGCTGTTTTTT. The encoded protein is CAWSVQGTGELFF.

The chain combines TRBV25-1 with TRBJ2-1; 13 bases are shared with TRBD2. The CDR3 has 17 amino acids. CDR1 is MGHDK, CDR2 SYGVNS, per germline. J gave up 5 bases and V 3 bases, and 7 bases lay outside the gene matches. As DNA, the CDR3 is TGTGCCAGCAGTGATAAAAAGGGACTAGCGGGGCACAATGAGCAGTTCTTC. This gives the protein CASSDKKGLAGHNEQFF. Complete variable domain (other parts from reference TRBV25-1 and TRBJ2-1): EADIYQTPRYLVIGTGKKITLECSQTMGHDKMYWYQQDPGMELHLIHYSYGVNSTEKGDLSSESTVSRIRTEHFPLTLESARPSHTSQYLCASSDKKGLAGHNEQFFGPGTRLTVL.